This T cell receptor (beta chain) was observed in a study of blood T cell repertoires in COVID-19. Allocation to cohorts depended on clinical history reported by the participants. With 4 bases clipped from V and 1 base from J, the junction kept 10 bases outside the gene matches. This CDR3 comprises 17 residues. CDR1 is SGHNT and CDR2 is YYREEE in the germline V gene (reference sequence). How the authors handled the data: It was from reference gene primer amplification that nucleated cell counts were estimated. TCRdb keeps only in-frame clones here, not all; method: immunoSEQ multiplex PCR. The V and J calls and clone size are taken from that table; D and trimming were inferred from the DNA. Of 400,000 to 500,000 clones in the sample, around 87% were seen once.

The sequenced sample was PBMCs or T cells enriched from blood (not recorded which). This chain joins TRBV5-4 and TRBJ2-1; 8 positions match TRBD2. The TCR sequence derives from a woman in her thirties or forties who had recovered from COVID-19. This CDR3 reads CASSTPPGLESYNEQFF. CDR3 nucleotides: TGTGCCAGCAGCACGCCCCCGGGACTAGAATCCTACAATGAGCAGTTCTTC.